A selection of T cell receptor beta chains follows, all from one sample in a study of T cell changes during pregnancy in multiple sclerosis. Clones were sequenced by immunoSEQ multiplex PCR, and TCRdb holds only the in-frame ones, with some missing. In the table there are 85,000 to 120,000 clones, 80% to 95% of which are singletons. The material sequenced was peripheral blood, taken after pregnancy. These receptors were taken from a female donor with multiple sclerosis, enrolled in a pregnancy study. Each CDR3 is given with its conserved first and last residue. Fields, in order: V gene, clone size, D gene, J gene, CDR3 DNA, CDR3 protein. A D gene is named only where the DNA matches it firmly. Clone size appears in some rows only: once, few, many, or a class for an expanded clone.

>TRBV4-2|.|.|TRBJ2-1
TGTGCCAGCAGCGTCAGTACAGGGCTGGATGAGCAGTTCTTC
CASSVSTGLDEQFF
>TRBV27|.|TRBD1|TRBJ2-7
TGTGCCAGCAGTTTAAACGCTGGGGACAGATCCTACGAGCAGTACTTC
CASSLNAGDRSYEQYF
>TRBV27|few|TRBD1|TRBJ1-2
TGTGCCACGACTCGGGACAGCCTGTCTGGCTACACCTTC
CATTRDSLSGYTF
>TRBV5-1|.|.|TRBJ2-3
TGCGCCAGCAGCTTGGGGGGCCCCAGCCACACAGATACGCAGTATTTT
CASSLGGPSHTDTQYF
>TRBV7-8|.|.|TRBJ2-7
TGTGCCAGCAGCTTAACGGGGGGCGGATGGCAGTACTTC
CASSLTGGGWQYF
>TRBV2|.|TRBD1|TRBJ1-4
TGTGCCAGCAGGAGAGGGGGCGTTAGGACTAATGAAAAACTGTTTTTT
CASRRGGVRTNEKLFF
>TRBV6-5|.|TRBD1|TRBJ1-1
TGTGCCAGCAGGGGGACAGGGACGAACACTGAAGCTTTCTTT
CASRGTGTNTEAFF
>TRBV23-1|.|TRBD2|TRBJ2-3
TGCGCCACCAATAGCGGGAGTAAGGATACGCAGTATTTT
CATNSGSKDTQYF
>TRBV30|.|.|TRBJ1-1
TGTGCCTGGAGTTCTAGGCTCCGGAACACTGAAGCTTTCTTT
CAWSSRLRNTEAFF
>TRBV6-1|.|TRBD1|TRBJ2-7
TGTGCCAGCAATCCTCTCAGGGGGTCGGCCTACGAGCAGTACTTC
CASNPLRGSAYEQYF
>TRBV5-4|.|.|TRBJ1-3
TGTGCCAGCAGCTTTGTGGGCGCAACCTCTGGAAACACCATATATTTT
CASSFVGATSGNTIYF
>TRBV5-1|.|.|TRBJ2-4
TGCGCCAGCAGCTTGGAATGGGGCTCTGGAAACATTCAGTACTTC
CASSLEWGSGNIQYF
>TRBV6-4|.|.|TRBJ1-1
TGTGCCAGCAGCACCGAACTATGGAACACTGAAGCTTTCTTT
CASSTELWNTEAFF
>TRBV27|.|TRBD1|TRBJ1-2
TGTGCCAGCAGTCCCGGACAGGGTTTTAACTATGGCTACACCTTC
CASSPGQGFNYGYTF
>TRBV7-6|once|.|TRBJ2-7
TGTGCCAGCAGCTTTCTCTACAGCTCCTACGAGCAGTACTTC
CASSFLYSSYEQYF
>TRBV9|.|.|TRBJ2-2
TGTGCCAGCAGCGTAGGTGCTACTAACACCGGGGAGCTGTTTTTT
CASSVGATNTGELFF
>TRBV5-1|.|TRBD1|TRBJ1-2
TGCGCCAGCAGCCGGCAGGGACAGCCTCCCTATGGCTACACCTTC
CASSRQGQPPYGYTF
>TRBV2|.|TRBD2|TRBJ2-5
TGTGCCAGCAGGCAACCAGGACTAGCGGGAAGAGAGACCCAGTACTTC
CASRQPGLAGRETQYF
>TRBV28|.|.|TRBJ2-5
TGTGCCAGCAGTTTTAGGACACCCTTGGGGGAGACCCAGTACTTC
CASSFRTPLGETQYF
>TRBV5-6|.|.|TRBJ1-3
TGTGCCAGCAGCTTGAACACGGGTGGAAACACCATATATTTT
CASSLNTGGNTIYF
>TRBV7-9|.|TRBD1|TRBJ2-6
TGTGCCAGCAGCTCTGACAGGGAAGGGGCCAACGTCCTGACTTTC
CASSSDREGANVLTF
>TRBV6-5|.|.|TRBJ1-2
TGTGCCAGCAAGGAGGGGCGAGGTGGCTACACCTTC
CASKEGRGGYTF
>TRBV6-1|once|TRBD2|TRBJ2-5
TGTGCCAGCAGTGTTCGGGGGGGGGTAACCGGGACCCAGTACTTC
CASSVRGGVTGTQYF
>TRBV6-5|.|TRBD2|TRBJ2-1
TGTGCCAGCAGATTAGCGGGAGTAGGGAATGAGCAGTTCTTC
CASRLAGVGNEQFF
>TRBV9|once|.|TRBJ2-3
TGTGCCAGCAGCGTAGAGGGGGGGGGCCCAGATACGCAGTATTTT
CASSVEGGGPDTQYF